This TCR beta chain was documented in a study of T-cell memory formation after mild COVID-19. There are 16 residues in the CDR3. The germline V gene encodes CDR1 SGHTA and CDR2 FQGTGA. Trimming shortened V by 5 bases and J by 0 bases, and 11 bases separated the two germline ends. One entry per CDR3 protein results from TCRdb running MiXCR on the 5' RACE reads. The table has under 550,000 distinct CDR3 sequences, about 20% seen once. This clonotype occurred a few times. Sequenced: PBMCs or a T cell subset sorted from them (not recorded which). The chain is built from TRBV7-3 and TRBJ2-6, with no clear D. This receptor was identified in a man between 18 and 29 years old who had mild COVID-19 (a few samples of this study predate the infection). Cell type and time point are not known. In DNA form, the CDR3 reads TGTGCCAGCAGCCCAACGCGTGTCTCTGGGGCCAACGTCCTGACTTTC. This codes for CASSPTRVSGANVLTF.